The subject of this entry is one T cell receptor beta chain. The CDR3 is 14 amino acids. Trimming shortened V by 1 base and J by 3 bases, and 10 bases separated the two germline ends. The germline CDR1 and CDR2 sequences are SGHAT and FQNNGV. This sample is part of a study of T cells after yellow fever vaccination. A 5'RACE template-switching step, the method used to make TCR cDNA, added a universal primer site and UMIs. TCRdb re-analysed the 5' RACE reads in MiXCR, keeping a single row per CDR3 protein. Of 120,000 or so distinct CDR3 sequences in the sample, 12% to 15% were seen once. This TCR came from a man between 18 and 35 years old who received the YFV17D yellow fever vaccine. The rearrangement uses TRBV11-2 and TRBJ2-7; D not resolved. This sample comprised CD8+ T cells sorted from PBMCs, obtained 5 days after the yellow fever booster vaccination. The DNA of the CDR3 is TGTGCCAGCAGCTTAGCCCCTGGGAACTACGAGCAGTACGTC. Amino acid sequence: CASSLAPGNYEQYV.